This is a list of T cell receptor beta chains from one sample in a study of blood T cell repertoires in COVID-19. Profiling relied on immunoSEQ multiplex PCR, and the TCRdb table lists in-frame clones only, not all of them. Of 250,000 or so clones listed, roughly 88% were seen once; the top ten hold 2.5% to 3.5%. The sequenced material came from PBMCs or T cells enriched from blood (not recorded which). These receptors originate from a woman aged 40-49 years who had been exposed to COVID-19. Each CDR3 is given with its conserved first and last residue. Fields, in order: V gene, CDR3 protein.

TRBV5-4	CASSPSIDRVGNEAFF
TRBV4-2	CASSQDRFSGNTIYF
TRBV6-5	CASSYRDSDNEQFF
TRBV19	CASSIDRGPYGYTF
TRBV9	CASSVEGLDLADTQYF
TRBV30	CAWSVIGDSQPQHF
TRBV2	CASSPAGNTIYF
TRBV6-5	CASTLSGGVGDTQYF
TRBV19	CASGFQGARSNQPQHF
TRBV15	CATSTQRGGRLGQETQYF
TRBV9	CASSVADNTYGYTF
TRBV7-9	CASSFGQGTEKLFF
TRBV29-1	CSVERGAGTEAFF
TRBV5-1	CASSFQLAGGYNEQFF
TRBV7-9	CASSHLPGGLAEYNEQFF
TRBV5-1	CASSLVATGELFF
TRBV19	CASLRTGKGPGELFF
TRBV18	CASSPEMTGWDGYTF
TRBV28	CASSPRQGLMQYF
TRBV13	CASSPMGGSVHEQFF
TRBV28	CASSNRGSSGNTIYF
TRBV19	CASIGTSGSNEQFF
TRBV4-2	CASSQAPTGLPDYYGYTF
TRBV29-1	CSVSLAGGLNEQFF
TRBV6-6	CASSDSGRGGEKLFF
TRBV18	CASSKNQQGSGYTF
TRBV9	CASSVRRQGKVDQPQHF
TRBV5-5	CASSFGTSESLGQYF
TRBV2	CASSEERGNSGNTIYF
TRBV28	CASGGFMTNEKLFF
TRBV29-1	CSVEDRSARAGANVLTF
TRBV7-9	CASSPRKTTTDTQYF
TRBV19	CASSIQGTGPQHF
TRBV7-2	CASSLVEGNQPQHF
TRBV12-3/TRBV12-4	CASSLRDRDGYTF
TRBV12-3/TRBV12-4	CASSSRGGAFF